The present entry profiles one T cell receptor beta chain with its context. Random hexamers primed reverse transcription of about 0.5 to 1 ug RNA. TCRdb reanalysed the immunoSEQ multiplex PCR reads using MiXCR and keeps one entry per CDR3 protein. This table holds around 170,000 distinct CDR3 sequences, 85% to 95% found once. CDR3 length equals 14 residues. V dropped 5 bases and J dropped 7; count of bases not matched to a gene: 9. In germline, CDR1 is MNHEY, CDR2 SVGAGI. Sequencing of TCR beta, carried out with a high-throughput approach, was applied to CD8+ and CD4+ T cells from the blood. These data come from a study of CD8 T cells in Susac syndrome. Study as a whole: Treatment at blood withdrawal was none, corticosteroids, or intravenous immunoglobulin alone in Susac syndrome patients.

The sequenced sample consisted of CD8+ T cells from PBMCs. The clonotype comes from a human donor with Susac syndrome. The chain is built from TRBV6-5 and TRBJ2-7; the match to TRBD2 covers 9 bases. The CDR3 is CASSPQRGAREQYF. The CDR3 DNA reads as TGTGCCAGCAGTCCCCAGCGGGGGGCTCGGGAGCAGTACTTC.